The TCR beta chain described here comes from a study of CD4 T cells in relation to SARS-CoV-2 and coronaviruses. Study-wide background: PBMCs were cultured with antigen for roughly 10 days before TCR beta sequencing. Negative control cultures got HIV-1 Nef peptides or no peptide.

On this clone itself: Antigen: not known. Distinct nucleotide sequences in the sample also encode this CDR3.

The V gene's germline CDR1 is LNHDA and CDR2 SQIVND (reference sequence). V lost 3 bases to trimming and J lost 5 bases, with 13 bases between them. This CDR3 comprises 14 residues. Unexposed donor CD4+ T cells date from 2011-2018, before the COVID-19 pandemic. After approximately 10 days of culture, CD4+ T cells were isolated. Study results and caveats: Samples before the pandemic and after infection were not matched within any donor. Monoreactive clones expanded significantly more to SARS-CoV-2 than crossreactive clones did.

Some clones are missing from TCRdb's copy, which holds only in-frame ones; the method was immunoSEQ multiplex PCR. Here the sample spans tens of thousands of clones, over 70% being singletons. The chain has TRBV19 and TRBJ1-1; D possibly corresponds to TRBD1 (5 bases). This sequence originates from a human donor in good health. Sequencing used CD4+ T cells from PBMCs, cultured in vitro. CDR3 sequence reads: CASSIGTGRTEAFF. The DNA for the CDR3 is TGTGCCAGTAGTATTGGAACAGGTCGGACTGAAGCTTTCTTT.